The 24 T cell receptor beta chains in this list originate from one sample, sequenced in a study of patients and donors after allogeneic stem cell transplantation. MiXCR was run by TCRdb on the RT-PCR reads, yielding one entry per CDR3 protein. In the table there are some 960,000 distinct CDR3 sequences, about a sixth of which are singletons. Source material: blood, either unsorted or a sorted T cell fraction (not recorded which). All receptors derive from a human donor who was either an allogeneic HSCT recipient or a stem cell or donor lymphocyte infusion donor (not recorded which). It is not recorded whose cells these are; they may come from a transplant donor.

This clonotype was counted between two and nine times. J is TRBJ2-2 and V is TRBV27; TRBD1 agrees at 8 bases. This CDR3 has 17 amino acids. Trimming removed 2 bases from V and 7 bases from J; junction bases left unmatched: 12. The germline V gene has CDR1 MNHEY and CDR2 SMNVEV (reference sequence). The CDR3 spells CASSLRPRTGIIGELFF. The DNA of the CDR3 is TGTGCCAGCAGTTTACGCCCCCGGACAGGGATAATCGGGGAGCTGTTTTTT.

This clonotype has more than one count but fewer than ten. The chain is built from TRBV5-1 and TRBJ1-1; no reliable D call. Germline V gene data show CDR1 as SGHRS and CDR2 as YFSETQ. V was cut by 0 bases and J by 6 bases, with 18 bases left in between. The CDR3 is made up of 16 amino acids. The CDR3 DNA follows: TGCGCCAGCAGCTTGGTGGGTTCTGCTTACGCGCCTGAAGCTTTCTTT. It is translated as CASSLVGSAYAPEAFF.

The rearrangement links TRBV6-1 to TRBJ2-7; 8 bases match TRBD1. The ends lost 4 bases at V and 1 base at J; junction bases unmatched: 12. Germline V gene data show CDR1 as MNHNS and CDR2 as SASEGT. CDR3 length: 17 residues. The CDR3 nucleotides read TGTGCCAGCAGTGCTACAGGGGGGACTCCCCGATCCTACGAGCAGTACTTC. This codes for CASSATGGTPRSYEQYF.

The table lists this clonotype with a few counts. The genes are TRBV27 and TRBJ2-3; the match to TRBD1 covers 8 bases. V shed 6 bases, J shed 1 base, and the junction held 3 bases outside the gene matches. This CDR3 contains 14 residues. Germline V gene lookup returns CDR1 MNHEY and CDR2 SMNVEV (reference sequence). CDR3 DNA: TGTGCCAGCAGCGAGGACAGGGGCACAGATACGCAGTATTTT. It yields the protein CASSEDRGTDTQYF.

The chain has TRBV6-1 and TRBJ2-5; perhaps TRBD2 as D (6 bases). The CDR3 sequence is 14 residues long. The germline gives CDR1 MNHNS, CDR2 SASEGT. The V end lost 6 bases, the J end lost 5 bases, and 16 bases lay between the germline ends. The CDR3 spells CASSPGPGVETQYF. For the CDR3, the DNA is TGTGCCAGCAGCCCGGGCCCGGGGGTGGAGACCCAGTACTTC.

The rearrangement uses TRBV7-9 and TRBJ1-5; D unclear. Germline CDR1 and CDR2: SEHNR and FQNEAQ (reference sequence). The CDR3 consists of 14 residues. V was shortened by 5 bases and J by 7 bases, with 15 bases between the two germline ends. CDR3 sequence: CASSPFDGRQPQHF. The CDR3 DNA reads TGTGCCAGCAGCCCATTTGACGGGCGGCAGCCCCAGCATTTT.

The chain couples TRBV5-1 to TRBJ1-1; D might be TRBD1 (6 bases). This CDR3 has 14 amino acids. Trimming stripped 0 bases from V and 4 bases from J, with 10 bases between. Germline V gene data show CDR1 as SGHRS and CDR2 as YFSETQ. CDR3 loop: CASSLGGGVTEAFF. The CDR3 region has the DNA TGCGCCAGCAGCTTGGGCGGGGGCGTCACTGAAGCTTTCTTT.

This sequence joins TRBV24-1 and TRBJ1-2; TRBD1 is a possible D gene (5 bases). The germline gives CDR1 KGHDR, CDR2 SFDVKD. Trimming took 6 bases from V and 7 from J, leaving 14 bases between them. CDR3 length: 13 amino acids. Here the CDR3 reads CATSSGVGLGYTF. CDR3 DNA sequence: TGTGCCACCAGTAGCGGCGTGGGGCTTGGCTACACCTTC.

The chain links TRBV6-5 to TRBJ1-3; D unresolved. This CDR3 spans 18 amino acids. V was pared by 2 bases and J by 0 bases, with 17 bases between. Germline V gives CDR1 MNHEY, CDR2 SVGAGI. CDR3 sequence: CASSYPLQKMRSGNTIYF. The CDR3 nucleotides are TGTGCCAGCAGTTACCCCTTACAGAAGATGCGCTCTGGAAACACCATATATTTT.

This clonotype was observed a few times. The rearrangement uses TRBV4-1 and TRBJ2-3; 8 nucleotides agree with TRBD2. The V gene's germline CDR1 is MGHRA and CDR2 YSYEKL. V lost 4 bases to trimming and J lost 2 bases; unmatched junction nucleotides: 5. This CDR3 has 15 residues. CDR3 bases: TGCGCCAGCAGCCGACGGGGGGGACCCACAGATACGCAGTATTTT. Translating gives CASSRRGGPTDTQYF.

This clonotype has a handful of counts. J is TRBJ1-2 and V is TRBV12-3 or TRBV12-4; possible D gene TRBD1, 5 bases. The length of the CDR3 is 13 residues. Between the trimmed V and J ends, which lost 7 bases and 8 bases, there was a span of 17 bases. CDR3 in DNA: TGTGCCAGCACAGACAGTCCTCTCGCGGGCTACACCTTC. Protein product: CASTDSPLAGYTF.

This clonotype has only a few counts. The chain recombines TRBV20-1 with TRBJ2-1; 9 nucleotides agree with TRBD2. Per the germline V gene, CDR1 is DFQATT and CDR2 is SNEGSKA (reference sequence). After removal of 4 bases from V and 6 bases from J, the junction contained 10 bases not matched to a gene. CDR3 length equals 15 residues. The DNA for the CDR3 is TGCAGTGCTACAAGGACCGCGGGAGGGCGCAATGAGCAGTTCTTC. Translated: CSATRTAGGRNEQFF.

This clonotype was seen only a few times. CDR3 DNA: TGCAGTGCTAGATCTGACAGGGGGCTGTTTGCCCTCCACTTT. The encoded protein is CSARSDRGLFALHF. The V and J genes are TRBV20-1 and TRBJ1-6, with 10 bases that match TRBD1. CDR1 DFQATT and CDR2 SNEGSKA come from the germline V gene (reference sequence). V lost 2 bases, J lost 14 bases, and 9 bases stayed unmatched. The CDR3 length is 14 residues.

In its sample, this clonotype was seen a few times. The rearrangement links TRBV12-3 or TRBV12-4 to TRBJ1-4; D gene ambiguous. V was pared by 4 bases and J by 8 bases, with 17 bases between. The CDR3 runs to 15 residues. The CDR3 is CASSYVGPAPEKLFF. CDR3 in DNA: TGTGCCAGCAGTTATGTCGGGCCGGCCCCCGAAAAACTGTTTTTT.

This clonotype was seen more than once but under ten times. As DNA, the CDR3 is TGTGCCAGCAGCACCTCGACTAGCCCCGGGGATGAGCAGTTCTTC. Protein product: CASSTSTSPGDEQFF. The V call is TRBV9, the J call TRBJ2-1, with 7 bases matching TRBD2. V lost 4 bases and J lost 8; bases outside the gene matches: 12. Germline V gene lookup returns CDR1 SGDLS and CDR2 YYNGEE. The length of the CDR3 is 15 residues.

This clonotype was counted a few times. The rearrangement joins TRBV5-5 to TRBJ2-3, with D unclear. The germline CDR1 and CDR2 sequences are SGHKS and YYEKEE (reference sequence). Trimming cost V 6 bases and J 5 bases, with 10 bases left between them. This CDR3 region has 12 residues. CDR3 nucleotide sequence: TGTGCCAGCAACCCCCAAGGAGATACGCAGTATTTT. It translates to CASNPQGDTQYF.

This clonotype turned up a few times. This rearrangement joins TRBV2 to TRBJ1-3; no clear D gene. This CDR3 is 14 amino acids long. V was cut by 7 bases and J by 0 bases, with 10 bases left in between. Germline V gene data show CDR1 as SNHLY and CDR2 as FYNNEI. CDR3 nucleotide sequence: TGTGCCAGCACGGTTGAGAGCTCTGGAAACACCATATATTTT. Amino acid sequence: CASTVESSGNTIYF.

Only a few counts were recorded for this clonotype. The chain employs TRBV7-6 and TRBJ2-7; the D is unclear. V was pared by 5 bases and J by 1 base, with 9 bases between. The CDR3 consists of 13 residues. Looked up from germline, CDR1 is SGHVS and CDR2 is FNYEAQ. CDR3 sequence: CASSGEISYEQYF. The CDR3 DNA sequence: TGTGCCAGCAGCGGGGAAATATCCTACGAGCAGTACTTC.

This clonotype has only a few counts. The rearrangement uses TRBV29-1 and TRBJ2-2, with unresolved D. CDR1 and CDR2 (germline): SQVTM, ANQGSEA. V lost 5 bases and J 4 bases, leaving 20 bases between the germline ends. The length of the CDR3 is 16 residues. The CDR3 protein is CSVSPDGTTGTGELFF. CDR3 DNA sequence: TGCAGCGTTTCCCCAGACGGCACAACCGGCACCGGGGAGCTGTTTTTT.

This clonotype was seen a few times. This chain connects TRBV27 to TRBJ1-4, with no clear D. CDR1 MNHEY and CDR2 SMNVEV come from the germline V gene (reference sequence). There are 13 residues in the CDR3. V dropped 3 bases and J dropped 11 bases, with 13 bases sitting between them. CDR3 in amino acids: CASSFRQGQKLFF. DNA of the CDR3: TGTGCCAGCAGTTTCCGGCAAGGGCAGAAACTGTTTTTT. Full variable domain (remainder filled in from reference TRBV27 and TRBJ1-4): EAQVTQNPRYLITVTGKKLTVTCSQNMNHEYMSWYRQDPGLGLRQIYYSMNVEVTDKGDVPEGYKVSRKEKRNFPLILESPSPNQTSLYFCASSFRQGQKLFFGSGTQLSVL.

This CDR3 is CASSLSPGTGEKLFF. The CDR3 DNA is TGTGCCAGCAGTTTGTCGCCAGGGACGGGGGAAAAACTGTTTTTT. The chain recombines TRBV27 with TRBJ1-4; D perhaps matches TRBD1 (5 bases). This CDR3 has 15 amino acids. V was trimmed by 3 bases and J by 8 bases, leaving 16 bases between them. The germline V gene encodes CDR1 MNHEY and CDR2 SMNVEV (reference sequence). Complete variable domain (other parts from reference TRBV27 and TRBJ1-4): EAQVTQNPRYLITVTGKKLTVTCSQNMNHEYMSWYRQDPGLGLRQIYYSMNVEVTDKGDVPEGYKVSRKEKRNFPLILESPSPNQTSLYFCASSLSPGTGEKLFFGSGTQLSVL.

As DNA, the CDR3 is TGTGCCAGCAGCCATGGGACAGGGGGCTCTTCTACTAATGAAAAACTGTTTTTT. Amino acid sequence: CASSHGTGGSSTNEKLFF. The chain combines TRBV12-3 or TRBV12-4 with TRBJ1-4; TRBD1 aligns across 12 bases. This CDR3 spans 18 amino acids. Trimming cost V 6 bases and J 2 bases; bases outside gene matches: 10.

The chain is built from TRBV29-1 and TRBJ1-1; D is unresolved. Trimming took 3 bases from V and 10 from J, leaving 24 bases between them. This CDR3 spans 15 amino acids. CDR1 SQVTM and CDR2 ANQGSEA come from the germline V gene. CDR3 sequence (DNA): TGCAGCGTTGAGACGCGCCAGCGAGGGTCAGTGGCAGCTTTCTTT. Its translation is CSVETRQRGSVAAFF.

This chain uses TRBV19 with TRBJ1-2; D unclear. Trimming cost V 9 bases and J 0 bases, with 11 bases left between them. The germline gives CDR1 LNHDA, CDR2 SQIVND (reference sequence). This CDR3 comprises 13 residues. This CDR3 is CASRRASNYGYTF. DNA of the CDR3: TGTGCCAGCCGCAGAGCTTCTAACTATGGCTACACCTTC.